This TCR beta chain was documented in a study of response to subunit inactivated influenza vaccine. A single record per CDR3 protein comes from TCRdb applying MiXCR to the RT-PCR reads. The sample has 500,000 to 550,000 distinct CDR3 sequences; about 7.6% are singletons. In its sample, this clonotype was seen a few times. The germline V gene has CDR1 MNHEY and CDR2 SMNVEV (reference sequence). The CDR3 runs 13 residues. The J segment lost 6 bases and the V segment lost 5 bases, leaving 4 bases of the junction unmatched. This chain connects TRBV27 to TRBJ1-2; 9 bases line up with TRBD1. Sample: PBMCs from blood, taken approximately 25 months after vaccination. This clonotype originated in a man aged 45-69 years who received an inactivated influenza vaccine. DNA for the CDR3: TGTGCCAGCAGTCTAAACAGGGGGCATGGCTACACCTTC. Residues: CASSLNRGHGYTF.